Below, 4 T cell receptor beta chains from the same sample are listed, as sequenced in a study of tumor and adjacent non-tumor tissue in lung cancer. The library came from three nested PCR rounds adapted from ARM-PCR protocols. TCRdb fed the multiplex PCR reads into MiXCR, producing one record per CDR3 protein. The sample yields under 95,000 distinct CDR3 sequences, about 82% seen once. RNA was extracted from bulk tissue without any cell sorting. The normal lung tissue was taken more than 3 cm from the tumor edge. Sequencing was carried out using distant non-tumor lung tissue. These receptors all come from a man in his fifties or sixties with non-small cell lung cancer.

Points on this clonotype: One end of the junction is discordant with germline, which a read error may explain. The chain combines TRBV29-1 with TRBJ2-5; D is perhaps TRBD2 (6 bases). Germline V gives CDR1 SQVTM, CDR2 ANQGSEA. CDR3 length: 12 residues. Here the CDR3 DNA reads TGCAGCCCGTGGACTATGCAAGAGACGCAGTACTTC. This sequence encodes CSPWTMQETQYF.

Ten or more counts support this clonotype. The chain uses TRBV5-1 and TRBJ2-1; 7 nucleotides line up with TRBD1. The CDR3 has 16 amino acids. The germline gives CDR1 SGHRS, CDR2 YFSETQ. V shed 0 bases and J 2 bases; nucleotides not matched to a gene: 5. CDR3 loop: CASSLAQGTPYNEQFF. CDR3 DNA sequence: TGCGCCAGCAGCTTGGCACAGGGGACCCCCTACAATGAGCAGTTCTTC.

At least ten counts were recorded for this clonotype. The chain uses TRBV7-9 and TRBJ1-2, with a tentative D call TRBD1 (5 bases). V shed 5 bases and J shed 3 bases, with 10 bases lying between them. The CDR3 sequence is 13 residues long. Germline V CDR1 and CDR2: SEHNR, FQNEAQ (reference sequence). CDR3 protein: CASSADSHYGYTF. CDR3 bases: TGTGCCAGCAGCGCAGACAGCCACTATGGCTACACCTTC.

The V call is TRBV10-2, the J call TRBJ2-1, with TRBD1 as a possible D gene (6 bases). The V gene lost 10 bases and the J gene lost 9 bases, with 22 bases spanning the gap. Looked up from germline, CDR1 is WSHSY and CDR2 is SAAADI. This CDR3 spans 14 amino acids. CDR3 DNA: TGCGCCACCTATGGGGGCGGTCCCTACGGTGAGCAGTTCTTC. It is translated as CATYGGGPYGEQFF.